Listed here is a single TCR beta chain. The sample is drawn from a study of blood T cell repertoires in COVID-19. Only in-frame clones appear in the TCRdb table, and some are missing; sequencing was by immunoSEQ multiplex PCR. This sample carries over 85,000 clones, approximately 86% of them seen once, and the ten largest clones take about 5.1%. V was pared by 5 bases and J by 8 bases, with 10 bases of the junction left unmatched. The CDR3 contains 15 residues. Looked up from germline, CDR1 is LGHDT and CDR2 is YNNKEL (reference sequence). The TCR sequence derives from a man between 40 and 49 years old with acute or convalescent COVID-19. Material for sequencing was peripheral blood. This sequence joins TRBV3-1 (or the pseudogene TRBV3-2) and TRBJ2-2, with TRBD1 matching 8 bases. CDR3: CASSARTGIIGELFF. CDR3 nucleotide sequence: TGTGCCAGCAGCGCACGGACAGGGATTATTGGGGAGCTGTTTTTT.